This T cell receptor beta chain was sequenced in a study of Graves' ophthalmopathy and Graves' hyperthyroidism. Deletions cut 7 bases from V and 7 bases from J, with 13 bases between. CDR3 length equals 13 residues. Using RNA transcripts, the TCR beta CDR3 regions were amplified. HTBI-primed first-round RT-PCR preceded second-round multiplex PCR. MiXCR, applied by TCRdb to the multiplex PCR reads, yields one record per CDR3 protein. The table records almost 400,000 distinct CDR3 sequences, around 17% of them present only once. In regard to this clonotype: Antigen specificity is unknown.

Exclusion applied to patients with other autoimmune diseases, uncontrolled infections, pregnancy or lactation. The authors diagnosed from clinical symptoms, serum thyroxine, TRAb, thyroid ultrasound and orbital computed tomography. Whole-study findings and limits: The study's model predicted ophthalmopathy progression at 65% to 71% sensitivity and 72.22% specificity. From stable hyperthyroidism, ophthalmopathy was separated by a 13-signature model with 85% to 90% sensitivity and approximately 81% specificity.

J is TRBJ2-2 and V is TRBV12-3 or TRBV12-4; D uncertain. This receptor was identified in a woman aged 18-35 years with Graves' ophthalmopathy. The specimen was peripheral blood. Here the CDR3 DNA reads TGTGCCAGCAAAGGCAGGCGAGACGGGGAGCTGTTTTTT. Residues: CASKGRRDGELFF.